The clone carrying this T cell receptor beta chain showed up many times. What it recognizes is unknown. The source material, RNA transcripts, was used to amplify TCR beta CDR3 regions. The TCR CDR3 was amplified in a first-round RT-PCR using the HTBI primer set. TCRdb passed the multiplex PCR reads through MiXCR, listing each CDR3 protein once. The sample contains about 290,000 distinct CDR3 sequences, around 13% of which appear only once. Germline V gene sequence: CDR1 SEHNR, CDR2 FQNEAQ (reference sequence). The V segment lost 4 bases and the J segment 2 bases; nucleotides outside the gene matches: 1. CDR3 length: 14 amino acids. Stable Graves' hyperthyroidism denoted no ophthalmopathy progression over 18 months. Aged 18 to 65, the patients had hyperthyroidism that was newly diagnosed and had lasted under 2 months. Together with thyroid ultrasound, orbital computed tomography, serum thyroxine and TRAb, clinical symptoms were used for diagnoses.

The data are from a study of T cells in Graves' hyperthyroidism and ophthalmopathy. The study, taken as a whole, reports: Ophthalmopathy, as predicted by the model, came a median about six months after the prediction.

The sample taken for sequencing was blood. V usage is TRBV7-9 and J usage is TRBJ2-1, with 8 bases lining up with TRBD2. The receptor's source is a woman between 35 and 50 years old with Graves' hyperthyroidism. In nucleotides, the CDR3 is TGTGCCAGCAGCTCGGGAGGGACCTACAATGAGCAGTTCTTC. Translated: CASSSGGTYNEQFF.